These 25 T cell receptor beta chains came from one sample sequenced in a study of early T cells in non-severe SARS-CoV-2 infection. TCRdb analysed the 5' RACE reads with MiXCR anew, one entry per CDR3 protein. This table holds 55,000 to 75,000 distinct CDR3 sequences, 12% found once. Material: whole blood. The receptors here all came from an adult who was a healthcare worker with PCR-confirmed SARS-CoV-2 infection or an uninfected control (not recorded which).

V is TRBV11-2 and J is TRBJ2-7; perhaps TRBD1 as D (6 bases). Germline V gene data show CDR1 as SGHAT and CDR2 as FQNNGV. Trimming took 2 bases from V and 0 from J, leaving 17 bases between them. The CDR3 length is 17 residues. The CDR3 nucleotides read TGTGCCAGCAGCTTAAGTCGGGGACAAATGCCCTCCTACGAGCAGTACTTC. This codes for CASSLSRGQMPSYEQYF.

In this sample, this clonotype turned up many times. This chain connects TRBV30 to TRBJ1-5; D not certain. This CDR3 is 14 amino acids long. V shed 0 bases and J shed 2 bases, with 8 bases lying between them. CDR1 GTSNPN and CDR2 SVGIG come from the germline V gene (reference sequence). The CDR3 sequence: CAWSVYGGNQPQHF. The CDR3 nucleotides read TGTGCCTGGAGTGTCTATGGGGGCAATCAGCCCCAGCATTTT.

Regarding this clonotype: It may be a read error: a sequence one base away is much more abundant. The rearrangement links TRBV7-2 to TRBJ2-1, with D possibly being TRBD2 (6 bases). V lost 2 bases to trimming and J lost 15 bases, with 23 bases between them. Germline values: CDR1 SGHTA, CDR2 FQGNSA. This CDR3 contains 15 residues. Here the CDR3 DNA reads TGTGCCAGCAGCTTACGTGGGACTGGCGGGAACGGAAGGTTCTTC. Translated: CASSLRGTGGNGRFF.

The V call is TRBV19, the J call TRBJ2-5, with D unclear. V lost 2 bases and J lost 2, with 6 bases in between. Germline V lookup: CDR1 LNHDA, CDR2 SQIVND (reference sequence). The CDR3 contains 13 residues. DNA of the CDR3: TGTGCCAGTAGTATAACGCGACAAGAGACCCAGTACTTC. Encoded protein: CASSITRQETQYF.

In nucleotides, the CDR3 is TGTGCCAGCTCACCTAGACTAGCGCCTAACACCGGGGAGCTGTTTTTT. Protein: CASSPRLAPNTGELFF. The chain links TRBV18 to TRBJ2-2, with 8 nucleotides matching TRBD2. The junction had 5 bases not matched to a gene; V was cut back by 3 bases and J by 2 bases. Germline lookup yields CDR1 KGHSH and CDR2 LQKENI. CDR3 length: 16 amino acids.

This clonotype has at least ten counts. The chain joins TRBV6-5 to TRBJ1-6; 7 bases are a match to TRBD1. The CDR3 covers 14 residues. Germline V gene sequence: CDR1 MNHEY, CDR2 SVGAGI. Unmatched junction bases numbered 10, after V lost 10 bases and J lost 7 bases. Here the CDR3 DNA reads TGTGCCAACTACGGGGGGACAGCGAATTCACCCCTCCACTTT. Translated, it gives CANYGGTANSPLHF.

This clonotype showed up just a few times. The chain employs TRBV10-3 and TRBJ1-1; D is perhaps TRBD1 (5 bases). Germline CDR1 is ENHRY and CDR2 is SYGVKD. V lost 3 bases, J lost 0 bases, and 8 bases lay in between. CDR3 length: 14 residues. CDR3 coding DNA: TGTGCCATCAGTGACCGACAGATGAACACTGAAGCTTTCTTT. It yields the protein CAISDRQMNTEAFF.

This clonotype was counted only a few times. V gene TRBV7-2 combines with J gene TRBJ2-3; 8 nucleotides line up with TRBD2. V shed 5 bases and J 4 bases; nucleotides not matched to a gene: 5. Germline V gives CDR1 SGHTA, CDR2 FQGNSA. This CDR3 comprises 14 residues. The CDR3 sequence: CASSTGLVADTQYF. Here the CDR3 DNA reads TGTGCCAGCAGCACGGGACTAGTGGCAGATACGCAGTATTTT.

The V gene is TRBV23-1, the J gene TRBJ2-3, with D possibly called TRBD1 or TRBD2 (5 bases each). TRBV23-1 is assigned to the ORF class and has an uncertain function. The length of the CDR3 is 18 residues. Between the trimmed V and J ends, which lost 11 bases and 2 bases, there was a span of 29 bases. CDR3 sequence (DNA): TGCGCCCGAAAGAATCGGGGCCCCTTTGGAGTCAACACAGATACGCAGTATTTT. This translates into CARKNRGPFGVNTDTQYF.

The V and J genes are TRBV5-8 and TRBJ1-3; D might be TRBD1 (6 bases). The CDR3 spans 15 residues. CDR1 SGHTS and CDR2 YDEGEE come from the germline V gene. V lost 6 bases and J 2 bases, leaving 15 bases between the germline ends. The CDR3 nucleotides read TGTGCCAGCAAGAAGGGGGATTCACCTGGAAACACCATATATTTT. This encodes CASKKGDSPGNTIYF.

The rearrangement joins TRBV7-6 to TRBJ2-1, with D perhaps matching TRBD1 (5 bases). V was shortened by 5 bases and J by 5 bases, with 13 bases between the two germline ends. The CDR3 has 14 amino acids. Germline assignment: CDR1 SGHVS and CDR2 FNYEAQ. The CDR3 nucleotides read TGTGCCAGCAGCCAAAAAAGACAGAACAATGAGCAGTTCTTC. Translated, it gives CASSQKRQNNEQFF.

The table lists this clonotype with a few counts. At one end the junction does not follow the germline gene, possibly because of a read error. This chain uses TRBV6-4 with TRBJ2-7, with D possibly TRBD1 on 6 matching bases. Germline V gene sequence: CDR1 MRHNA, CDR2 SNTAGT. This CDR3 has 17 amino acids. The CDR3 spells CASSYSRRQESPYEQYF. The CDR3 DNA reads as TGTGCCAGCAGTTACTCCCGACGACAGGAATCTCCCTACGAGCAGTACTTC.

The sample holds many counts of this clonotype. The chain couples TRBV14 to TRBJ2-3; a weak D match, TRBD1 (6 bases). V dropped 1 base and J dropped 3 bases, with 17 bases sitting between them. The CDR3 length is 17 residues. From germline, CDR1 is SGHDN and CDR2 FVKESK. The CDR3 loop reads CASSQATGSRGTDTQYF. Here the CDR3 DNA reads TGTGCCAGCAGCCAAGCAACAGGGTCCCGGGGAACAGATACGCAGTATTTT.

The V and J genes are TRBV6-2 or TRBV6-3 and TRBJ2-2, with a tentative D call TRBD1 (5 bases). Between the trimmed V and J ends, which lost 11 bases and 0 bases, there was a span of 10 bases. Germline CDR1 is MNHEY and CDR2 is SVGEGT. The CDR3 loop spans 13 amino acids. The CDR3 DNA sequence: TGTGCCGCACAGGCCGCGAACACCGGGGAGCTGTTTTTT. This sequence encodes CAAQAANTGELFF.

This clonotype occurred many times. For the CDR3, the DNA is TGTGCCAGCAGCCGACTACCTTTGGGCAATGAGCAGTTCTTC. This gives the protein CASSRLPLGNEQFF. The gene calls are TRBV27 and TRBJ2-1; a possible D gene is TRBD2 (5 bases). The CDR3 totals 14 residues. The V gene lost 6 bases and the J gene lost 6 bases, with 15 bases spanning the gap. CDR1 is MNHEY and CDR2 is SMNVEV in the germline V gene (reference sequence).

Ten or more counts support this clonotype. The chain couples TRBV3-1 to TRBJ1-2, with a tentative D call TRBD1 (5 bases). Per the germline V gene, CDR1 is LGHDT and CDR2 is YNNKEL (reference sequence). The length of the CDR3 is 15 residues. The V and J ends lost 2 bases and 4 bases respectively, with 14 bases between them. Here the CDR3 reads CASSQKPPGAYGYTF. CDR3 nucleotide sequence: TGTGCCAGCAGCCAAAAACCCCCTGGGGCCTATGGCTACACCTTC.

The chain employs TRBV27 and TRBJ1-3; the match to TRBD1 covers 8 bases. This CDR3 has 16 residues. V trimming: 5 bases; J trimming: 0 bases; junction bases outside the gene matches: 6. Germline V CDR1 and CDR2: MNHEY, SMNVEV (reference sequence). CDR3 DNA: TGTGCCAGCAGTCTGACAGGGGCCTTCTCTGGAAACACCATATATTTT. Translation gives CASSLTGAFSGNTIYF.

The chain combines TRBV25-1 with TRBJ1-3; weak D call: TRBD1 (6 bases). Trimming removed 4 bases at V and 3 bases at J, with 13 bases between. The germline gives CDR1 MGHDK, CDR2 SYGVNS. This CDR3 spans 15 amino acids. The DNA of the CDR3 is TGTGCCAGCAGTGGGGACATCGGTCGTGGAAACACCATATATTTT. It is translated as CASSGDIGRGNTIYF.

The table lists this clonotype with a few counts. The chain couples TRBV4-3 to TRBJ2-1; D tentatively reads TRBD1 or TRBD2 (5 bases each). CDR3 length: 15 amino acids. Trimming removed 0 bases at V and 9 bases at J, with 15 bases between. Looked up from germline, CDR1 is LGHNA and CDR2 is YSLEER. CDR3 nucleotides: TGCGCCAGCAGCCAAGATCCCCTCCACGGGGCTGAGCAGTTCTTC. It translates to CASSQDPLHGAEQFF.

This clonotype was recorded at least ten times. The chain carries TRBV12-3 or TRBV12-4 and TRBJ2-3; 11 nucleotides match TRBD2. The J segment lost 2 bases and the V segment lost 7 bases, leaving 11 bases of the junction unmatched. This CDR3 has 17 amino acids. The DNA of the CDR3 is TGTGCCAGCATCCGCCGACTAGCGGGGACCTCCACAGATACGCAGTATTTT. Amino acids: CASIRRLAGTSTDTQYF.

The chain couples TRBV28 to TRBJ2-7; either TRBD1 or TRBD2 may supply D (5 bases each). CDR3 length equals 15 residues. Germline values: CDR1 MDHEN, CDR2 SYDVKM. Trimming pared 5 bases from V and 4 bases from J, leaving 18 bases between. The CDR3 coding sequence is TGTGCCAGCAGTCCGGGGACCTCGTTCCCTTACGAGCAGTACTTC. Protein sequence: CASSPGTSFPYEQYF. The variable domain in full, with the rest retrieved from reference TRBV28 and TRBJ2-7, is DVKVTQSSRYLVKRTGEKVFLECVQDMDHENMFWYRQDPGLGLRLIYFSYDVKMKEKGDIPEGYSVSREKKERFSLILESASTNQTSMYLCASSPGTSFPYEQYFGPGTRLTVT.

Ten or more counts support this clonotype. The rearrangement uses TRBV13 and TRBJ2-6; 12 bases fit TRBD1. Germline-derived CDR1 and CDR2 are PRHDT and FYEKMQ (reference sequence). This CDR3 has 20 amino acids. Trimming removed 2 bases from V and 4 bases from J; junction bases left unmatched: 12. The CDR3 here is CASSLPRRDRGRSGANVLTF. CDR3 bases: TGTGCCAGCAGCTTACCGAGACGGGACAGGGGGCGTTCAGGGGCCAACGTCCTGACTTTC.

This clonotype was seen more than once but under ten times. This chain uses TRBV5-1 with TRBJ2-7; maybe TRBD2 (7 bases). V was trimmed by 2 bases and J by 3 bases, leaving 15 bases between them. Germline V gene data show CDR1 as SGHRS and CDR2 as YFSETQ. The CDR3 has 15 amino acids. CDR3 sequence (DNA): TGCGCCAGCAGCTTAGAAGCGGGACAAAACTACGAGCAGTACTTC. Its protein product is CASSLEAGQNYEQYF.

V is TRBV6-5 and J is TRBJ2-2; TRBD1 might be the D (6 bases). Germline CDR1 reads MNHEY; CDR2 reads SVGAGI. V lost 5 bases, J lost 7 bases, and 8 bases lay in between. The CDR3 is made up of 12 amino acids. CDR3 residues: CASSQGIGELFF. The CDR3 nucleotides are TGTGCCAGCAGTCAGGGGATCGGGGAGCTGTTTTTT.

The chain uses TRBV10-3 and TRBJ2-2; D is uncertain. The CDR3 loop spans 11 amino acids. Trimming cost V 10 bases and J 7 bases, with 10 bases left between them. Per germline, CDR1 ENHRY and CDR2 SYGVKD. The CDR3 nucleotides read TGTGCCACCACGACGGGCGGGGAGCTGTTTTTT. This gives the protein CATTTGGELFF.